This is a list of T cell receptor beta chains from one sample in a study of blood T cell repertoires in COVID-19. TCRdb's table, derived via immunoSEQ multiplex PCR, lists solely in-frame clones and lacks some. Seen here are around 190,000 clones, around 86% observed once, and the top ten hold approximately 23%. The sample was PBMCs or T cells enriched from blood (not recorded which). The receptor source for this set is a woman in her 40s in a cohort exposed to, infected with or recovered from COVID-19 (not recorded which). The CDR3 runs from the conserved cysteine through the conserved F or W. The order of the fields is J gene, CDR3 length, D gene, V gene, CDR3 protein. D genes are given only for firm matches.

j_gene: TRBJ1-5; len: 13; d_gene: .; v_gene: TRBV6-5; CDR3aa: CASSQGSNQPQHF
j_gene: TRBJ2-3; len: 15; d_gene: TRBD1; v_gene: TRBV24-1; CDR3aa: CATSETGTGPDTQYF
j_gene: TRBJ2-1; len: 17; d_gene: TRBD1; v_gene: TRBV6-2/TRBV6-3; CDR3aa: CASSYPQKGADYNEQFF
j_gene: TRBJ2-7; len: 15; d_gene: TRBD1; v_gene: TRBV18; CDR3aa: CASSPGGTGEREQYF
j_gene: TRBJ2-3; len: 13; d_gene: .; v_gene: TRBV28; CDR3aa: CASSSPRVDTQYF
j_gene: TRBJ2-3; len: 14; d_gene: TRBD2; v_gene: TRBV24-1; CDR3aa: CATSDFGLGDTQYF
j_gene: TRBJ2-6; len: 18; d_gene: .; v_gene: TRBV4-1; CDR3aa: CASSPWDKGNSGANVLTF
j_gene: TRBJ2-5; len: 16; d_gene: TRBD2; v_gene: TRBV6-5; CDR3aa: CASSYSPSGSQETQYF
j_gene: TRBJ2-7; len: 15; d_gene: TRBD1; v_gene: TRBV6-5; CDR3aa: CAGNNRDRDPDEQYF
j_gene: TRBJ1-3; len: 13; d_gene: .; v_gene: TRBV28; CDR3aa: CASRVGSGNTIYF
j_gene: TRBJ2-3; len: 14; d_gene: .; v_gene: TRBV5-5; CDR3aa: CASSLVGAGDTQYF
j_gene: TRBJ1-5; len: 15; d_gene: TRBD1; v_gene: TRBV18; CDR3aa: CASSPGTGSDQPQHF
j_gene: TRBJ2-2; len: 15; d_gene: .; v_gene: TRBV29-1; CDR3aa: CSVEDGQMNTGELFF
j_gene: TRBJ2-7; len: 15; d_gene: .; v_gene: TRBV7-9; CDR3aa: CASSLDRLPTYEQYF
j_gene: TRBJ2-1; len: 12; d_gene: .; v_gene: TRBV5-5; CDR3aa: CASSLRYNEQFF
j_gene: TRBJ1-5; len: 15; d_gene: .; v_gene: TRBV27; CDR3aa: CASWVIHGRNQPQHF
j_gene: TRBJ2-2; len: 18; d_gene: TRBD2; v_gene: TRBV5-6; CDR3aa: CASSRDGLAGPDTGELFF
j_gene: TRBJ2-3; len: 14; d_gene: .; v_gene: TRBV6-5; CDR3aa: CASSRESAADTQYF
j_gene: TRBJ1-2; len: 11; d_gene: .; v_gene: TRBV29-1; CDR3aa: CSVALLDGYTF
j_gene: TRBJ2-2; len: 18; d_gene: .; v_gene: TRBV6-1; CDR3aa: CASSEGLGGGRSTGELFF
j_gene: TRBJ1-1; len: 15; d_gene: .; v_gene: TRBV15; CDR3aa: CATSRMRQTYTEAFF
j_gene: TRBJ2-7; len: 12; d_gene: .; v_gene: TRBV6-6; CDR3aa: CASSYSRVEQYF
j_gene: TRBJ1-5; len: 15; d_gene: .; v_gene: TRBV6-2/TRBV6-3; CDR3aa: CASSWDPGPSQPQHF
j_gene: TRBJ2-3; len: 17; d_gene: .; v_gene: TRBV7-9; CDR3aa: CASSENPSSQGPDTQYF
j_gene: TRBJ2-2; len: 15; d_gene: TRBD2; v_gene: TRBV24-1; CDR3aa: CATSRTSENTGELFF
j_gene: TRBJ2-1; len: 21; d_gene: TRBD1; v_gene: TRBV10-1; CDR3aa: CASSESLGQGIIDPSYNEQFF
j_gene: TRBJ1-3; len: 17; d_gene: .; v_gene: TRBV5-1; CDR3aa: CASSLGLGGLAGNTIYF
j_gene: TRBJ1-1; len: 14; d_gene: .; v_gene: TRBV18; CDR3aa: CASSPDRTNTEAFF
j_gene: TRBJ1-1; len: 11; d_gene: .; v_gene: TRBV2; CDR3aa: CASSRATEAFF
j_gene: TRBJ1-6; len: 17; d_gene: TRBD1; v_gene: TRBV2; CDR3aa: CASSGQGATIYNSPLHF
j_gene: TRBJ1-5; len: 16; d_gene: TRBD1; v_gene: TRBV3-1/TRBV3-2; CDR3aa: CASSQENDRVGQPQHF
j_gene: TRBJ2-7; len: 13; d_gene: .; v_gene: TRBV6-5; CDR3aa: CASSYGRDLEQYF
j_gene: TRBJ2-5; len: 16; d_gene: .; v_gene: TRBV4-1; CDR3aa: CASSQGRQGGQETQYF
j_gene: TRBJ1-6; len: 15; d_gene: .; v_gene: TRBV5-4; CDR3aa: CASSLEHSYNSPLHF
j_gene: TRBJ2-5; len: 19; d_gene: TRBD2; v_gene: TRBV4-1; CDR3aa: CASSQEGSGTSGRGETQYF
j_gene: TRBJ1-1; len: 14; d_gene: .; v_gene: TRBV12-5; CDR3aa: CASGSEQLHTEAFF
j_gene: TRBJ2-1; len: 18; d_gene: TRBD2; v_gene: TRBV7-2; CDR3aa: CASSLEGTSGRYYNEQFF
j_gene: TRBJ2-1; len: 11; d_gene: .; v_gene: TRBV12-3/TRBV12-4; CDR3aa: CASSLSTALFF
j_gene: TRBJ1-2; len: 17; d_gene: TRBD1; v_gene: TRBV7-9; CDR3aa: CASSELGNRGVNYGYTF
j_gene: TRBJ1-3; len: 15; d_gene: .; v_gene: TRBV10-3; CDR3aa: CAISESGYSGNTIYF